This is a list of T cell receptor beta chains from one sample in a study of cytotoxic CD8 clonotypes in ibrutinib-treated CLL. The protocol was immunoSEQ multiplex PCR, while the TCRdb copy is restricted to in-frame clones and leaves out a portion. In the table there are over 45,000 clones, roughly 54% of which are singletons. The sample in question was PBMCs, obtained at disease progression, from a patient treated with ibrutinib. The receptors derive from a human donor with chronic lymphocytic leukemia. Each CDR3 is given without its conserved first and last residue. Each record gives: J gene, CDR3 length, clone size, V gene, CDR3 protein. For some rows the clone size is stated as once, few or many, or as a class when expanded; others skip it.

TRBJ1-5	11	NA	TRBV30	AWSGQGSQPQH
TRBJ2-7	15	few	TRBV7-8	ASTVPLDRDGSYEQY
TRBJ2-7	14	few	TRBV4-1	ASSGSKQGESYEQY
TRBJ2-7	13	NA	TRBV10-3	AISKGLAGLYEQY
TRBJ2-5	11	NA	TRBV6-5	ASSYSRSETQY
TRBJ1-2	12	NA	TRBV28	ASSTQTEIYGYT
TRBJ1-1	9	NA	TRBV29-1	SVVGFTEAF
TRBJ1-1	11	NA	TRBV7-8	ASSLADRTEAF
TRBJ2-5	14	NA	TRBV7-2	ASSLTSGGPEETQY
TRBJ1-6	11	NA	TRBV28	ASSRQAERSLH
TRBJ1-4	13	NA	TRBV4-3	ASSQSGTGNEKLF
TRBJ2-7	17	NA	TRBV13	ASSSPARAGGRSSYEQY
TRBJ2-3	13	NA	TRBV9	ASSSYGTVTDTQY
TRBJ1-1	13	NA	TRBV9	ASSVGQLENTEAF
TRBJ2-3	10	many	TRBV7-2	ASSLYTDTQY
TRBJ2-1	10	NA	TRBV5-6	ASSRLVTEQF
TRBJ1-1	15	medium-sized	TRBV18	ASSPEGGYFLNTEAF
TRBJ1-5	11	many	TRBV2	ASSARGNQPQH
TRBJ2-1	10	NA	TRBV7-2	ASSPGTEEQF
TRBJ2-3	13	NA	TRBV5-4	ASSSPGLAHLRQY
TRBJ1-3	13	NA	TRBV27	ASSLVYSSGNTIY
TRBJ1-5	15	NA	TRBV6-1	ASSESVRGFSNQPQH